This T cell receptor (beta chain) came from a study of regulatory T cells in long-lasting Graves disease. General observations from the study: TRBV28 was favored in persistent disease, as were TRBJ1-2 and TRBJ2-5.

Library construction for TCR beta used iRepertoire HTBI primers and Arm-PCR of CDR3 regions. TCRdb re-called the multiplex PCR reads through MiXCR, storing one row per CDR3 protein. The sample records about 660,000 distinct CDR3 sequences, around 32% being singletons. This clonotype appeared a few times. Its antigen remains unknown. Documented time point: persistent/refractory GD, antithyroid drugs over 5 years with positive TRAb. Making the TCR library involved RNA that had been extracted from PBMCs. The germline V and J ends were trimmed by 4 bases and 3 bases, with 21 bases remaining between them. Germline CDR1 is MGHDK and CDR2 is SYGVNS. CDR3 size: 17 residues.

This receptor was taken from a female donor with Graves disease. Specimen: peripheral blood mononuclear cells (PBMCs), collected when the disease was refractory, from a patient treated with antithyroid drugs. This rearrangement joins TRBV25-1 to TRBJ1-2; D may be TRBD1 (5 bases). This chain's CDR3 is CASSGTIKNMGDYGYTF. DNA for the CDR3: TGTGCCAGCAGTGGGACAATCAAGAACATGGGAGACTATGGCTACACCTTC.